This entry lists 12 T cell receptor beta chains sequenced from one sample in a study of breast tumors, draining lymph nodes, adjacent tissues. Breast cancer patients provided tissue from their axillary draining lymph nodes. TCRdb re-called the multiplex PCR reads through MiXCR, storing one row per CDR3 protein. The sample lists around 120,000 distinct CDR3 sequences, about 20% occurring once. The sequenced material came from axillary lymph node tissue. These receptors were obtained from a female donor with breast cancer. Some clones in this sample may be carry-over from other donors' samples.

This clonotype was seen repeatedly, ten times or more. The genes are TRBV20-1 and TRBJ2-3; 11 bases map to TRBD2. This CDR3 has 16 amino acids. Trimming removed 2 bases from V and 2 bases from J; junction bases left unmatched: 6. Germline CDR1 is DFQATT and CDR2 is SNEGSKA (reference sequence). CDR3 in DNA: TGCAGTGCTAGACCTCAACTAGCGGGGGCCACAGATACGCAGTATTTT. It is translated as CSARPQLAGATDTQYF.

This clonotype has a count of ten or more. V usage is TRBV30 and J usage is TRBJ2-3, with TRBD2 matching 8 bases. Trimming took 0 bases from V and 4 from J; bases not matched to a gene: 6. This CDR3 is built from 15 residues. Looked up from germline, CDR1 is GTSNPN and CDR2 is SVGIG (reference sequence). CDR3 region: CAWSVSGSGSDTQYF. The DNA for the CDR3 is TGTGCCTGGAGTGTGAGCGGGAGTGGGTCAGATACGCAGTATTTT.

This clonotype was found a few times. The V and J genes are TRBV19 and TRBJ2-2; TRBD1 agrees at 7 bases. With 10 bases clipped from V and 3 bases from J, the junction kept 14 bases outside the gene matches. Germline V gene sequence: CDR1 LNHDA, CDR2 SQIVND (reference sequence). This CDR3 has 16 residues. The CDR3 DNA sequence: TGTGCCACCAAGATGTTGGACAGGCCGTACACCGGGGAGCTGTTTTTT. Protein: CATKMLDRPYTGELFF.

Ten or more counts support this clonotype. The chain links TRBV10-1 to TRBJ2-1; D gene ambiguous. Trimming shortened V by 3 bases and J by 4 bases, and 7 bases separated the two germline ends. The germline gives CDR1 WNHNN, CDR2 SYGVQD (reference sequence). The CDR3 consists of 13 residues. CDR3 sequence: CASSEQGYNEQFF. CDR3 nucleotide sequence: TGCGCCAGCAGTGAACAAGGGTACAATGAGCAGTTCTTC.

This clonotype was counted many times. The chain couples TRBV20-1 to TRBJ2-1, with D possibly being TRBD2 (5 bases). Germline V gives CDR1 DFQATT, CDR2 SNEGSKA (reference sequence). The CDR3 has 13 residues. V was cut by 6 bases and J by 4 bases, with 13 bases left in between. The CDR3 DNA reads TGCAGTGCCAGTCGAGGGCGGTACAATGAGCAGTTCTTC. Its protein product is CSASRGRYNEQFF.

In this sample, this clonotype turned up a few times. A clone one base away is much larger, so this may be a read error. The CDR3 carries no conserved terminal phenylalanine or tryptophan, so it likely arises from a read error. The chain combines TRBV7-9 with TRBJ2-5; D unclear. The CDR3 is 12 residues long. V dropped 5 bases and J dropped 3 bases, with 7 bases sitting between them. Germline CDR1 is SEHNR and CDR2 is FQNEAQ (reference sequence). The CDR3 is CASSRNKETQYS. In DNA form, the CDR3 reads TGTGCCAGCAGCCGAAACAAAGAGACCCAGTACTCC.

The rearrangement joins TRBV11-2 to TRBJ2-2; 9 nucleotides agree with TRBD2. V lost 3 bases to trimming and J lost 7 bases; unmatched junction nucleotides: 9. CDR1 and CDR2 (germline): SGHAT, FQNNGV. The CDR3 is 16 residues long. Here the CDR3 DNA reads TGTGCCAGCAGCTTTTCTGGCGGGGGGGCAGGCGGGGAGCTGTTTTTT. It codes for CASSFSGGGAGGELFF.

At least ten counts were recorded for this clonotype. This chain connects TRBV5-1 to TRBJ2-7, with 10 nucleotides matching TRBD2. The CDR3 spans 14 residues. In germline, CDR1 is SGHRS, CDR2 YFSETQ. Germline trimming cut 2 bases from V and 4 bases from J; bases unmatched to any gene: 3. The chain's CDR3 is CASSFTSGVYEQYF. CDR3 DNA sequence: TGCGCCAGCAGCTTTACTAGCGGGGTTTACGAGCAGTACTTC.

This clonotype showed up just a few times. The CDR3 spells CASSLLSEQFF. CDR3 sequence (DNA): TGTGCCAGCAGCTTGTTGAGTGAGCAGTTCTTC. The chain is built from TRBV5-6 and TRBJ2-1; no clear D gene. The CDR3 is 11 residues long. The V end lost 1 base, the J end lost 9 bases, and 5 bases lay between the germline ends. Germline V lookup: CDR1 SGHDT, CDR2 YYEEEE.

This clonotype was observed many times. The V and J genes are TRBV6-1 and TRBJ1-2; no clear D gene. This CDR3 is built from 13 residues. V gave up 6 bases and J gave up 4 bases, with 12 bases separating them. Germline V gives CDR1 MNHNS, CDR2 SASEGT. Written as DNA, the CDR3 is TGTGCCAGCAGGGAAAGCAAACTCTATGGCTACACCTTC. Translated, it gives CASRESKLYGYTF.

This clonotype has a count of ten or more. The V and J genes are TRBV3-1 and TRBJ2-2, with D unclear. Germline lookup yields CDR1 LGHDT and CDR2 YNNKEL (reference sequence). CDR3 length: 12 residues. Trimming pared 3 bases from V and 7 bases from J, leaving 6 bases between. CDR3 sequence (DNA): TGTGCCAGCAGCCATTGGGGCGGGGAGCTGTTTTTT. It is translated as CASSHWGGELFF.

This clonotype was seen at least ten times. In DNA form, the CDR3 reads TGCGCCAGCAGCCAAGTATTCAGCAGTGCAACAGATACGCAGTATTTT. It specifies CASSQVFSSATDTQYF. The chain is built from TRBV4-1 and TRBJ2-3; D gene unclear. From germline, CDR1 is MGHRA and CDR2 YSYEKL. Trimming removed 1 base from V and 3 bases from J, with 14 bases in between. The CDR3 sequence is 16 residues long.